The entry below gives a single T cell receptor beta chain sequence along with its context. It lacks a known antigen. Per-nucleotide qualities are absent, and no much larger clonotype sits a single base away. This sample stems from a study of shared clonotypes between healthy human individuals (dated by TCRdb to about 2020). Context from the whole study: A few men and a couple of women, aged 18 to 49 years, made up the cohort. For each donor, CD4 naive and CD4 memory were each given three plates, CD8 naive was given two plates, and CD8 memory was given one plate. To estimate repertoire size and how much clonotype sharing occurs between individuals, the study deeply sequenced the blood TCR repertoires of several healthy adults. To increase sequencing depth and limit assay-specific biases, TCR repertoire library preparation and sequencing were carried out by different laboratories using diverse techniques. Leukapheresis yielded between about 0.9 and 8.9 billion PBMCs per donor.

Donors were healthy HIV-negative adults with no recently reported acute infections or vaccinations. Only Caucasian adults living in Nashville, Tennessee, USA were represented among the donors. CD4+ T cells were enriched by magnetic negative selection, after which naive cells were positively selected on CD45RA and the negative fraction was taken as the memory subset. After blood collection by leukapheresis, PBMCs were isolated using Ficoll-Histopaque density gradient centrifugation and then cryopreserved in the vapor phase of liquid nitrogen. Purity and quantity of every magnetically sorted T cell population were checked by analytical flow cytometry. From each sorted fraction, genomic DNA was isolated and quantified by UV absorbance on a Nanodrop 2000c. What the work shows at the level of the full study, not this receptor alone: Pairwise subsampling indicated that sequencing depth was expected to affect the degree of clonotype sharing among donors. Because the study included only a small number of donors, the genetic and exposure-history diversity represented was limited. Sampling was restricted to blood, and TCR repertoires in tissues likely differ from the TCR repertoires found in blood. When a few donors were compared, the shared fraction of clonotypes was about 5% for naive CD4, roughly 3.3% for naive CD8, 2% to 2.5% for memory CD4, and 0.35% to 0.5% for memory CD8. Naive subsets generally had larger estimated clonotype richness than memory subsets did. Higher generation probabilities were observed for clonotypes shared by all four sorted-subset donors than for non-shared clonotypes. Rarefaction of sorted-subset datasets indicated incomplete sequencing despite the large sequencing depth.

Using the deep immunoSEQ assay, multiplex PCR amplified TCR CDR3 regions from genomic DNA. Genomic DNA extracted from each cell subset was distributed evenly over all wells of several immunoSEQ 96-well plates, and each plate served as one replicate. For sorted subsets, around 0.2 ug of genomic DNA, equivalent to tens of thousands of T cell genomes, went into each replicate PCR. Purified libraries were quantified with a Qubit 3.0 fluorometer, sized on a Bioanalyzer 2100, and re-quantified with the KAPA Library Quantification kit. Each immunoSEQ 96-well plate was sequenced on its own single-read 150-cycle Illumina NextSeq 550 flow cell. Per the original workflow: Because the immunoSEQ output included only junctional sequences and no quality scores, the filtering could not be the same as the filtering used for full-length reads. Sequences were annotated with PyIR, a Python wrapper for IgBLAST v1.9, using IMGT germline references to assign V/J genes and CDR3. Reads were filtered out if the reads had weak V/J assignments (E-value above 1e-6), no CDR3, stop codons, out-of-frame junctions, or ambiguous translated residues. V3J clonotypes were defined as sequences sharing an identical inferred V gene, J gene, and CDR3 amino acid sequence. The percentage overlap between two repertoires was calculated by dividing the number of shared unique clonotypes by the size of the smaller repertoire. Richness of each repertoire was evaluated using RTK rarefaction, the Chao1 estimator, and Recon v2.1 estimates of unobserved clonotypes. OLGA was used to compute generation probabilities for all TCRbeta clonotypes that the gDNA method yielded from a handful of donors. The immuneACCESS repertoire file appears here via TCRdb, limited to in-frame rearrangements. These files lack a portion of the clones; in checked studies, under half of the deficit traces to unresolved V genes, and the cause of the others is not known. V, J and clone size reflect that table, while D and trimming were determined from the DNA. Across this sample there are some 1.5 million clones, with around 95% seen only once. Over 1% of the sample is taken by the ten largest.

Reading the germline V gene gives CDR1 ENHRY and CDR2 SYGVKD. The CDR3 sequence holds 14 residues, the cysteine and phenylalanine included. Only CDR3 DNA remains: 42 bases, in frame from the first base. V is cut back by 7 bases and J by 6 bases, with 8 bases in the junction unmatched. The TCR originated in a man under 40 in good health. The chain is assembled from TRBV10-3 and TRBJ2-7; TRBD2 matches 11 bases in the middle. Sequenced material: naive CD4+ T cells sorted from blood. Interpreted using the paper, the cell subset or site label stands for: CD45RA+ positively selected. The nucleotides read TGTGCCATCAATTTAGCGGGAGGGCCTTCCGAGCAGTACTTC. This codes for CAINLAGGPSEQYF.